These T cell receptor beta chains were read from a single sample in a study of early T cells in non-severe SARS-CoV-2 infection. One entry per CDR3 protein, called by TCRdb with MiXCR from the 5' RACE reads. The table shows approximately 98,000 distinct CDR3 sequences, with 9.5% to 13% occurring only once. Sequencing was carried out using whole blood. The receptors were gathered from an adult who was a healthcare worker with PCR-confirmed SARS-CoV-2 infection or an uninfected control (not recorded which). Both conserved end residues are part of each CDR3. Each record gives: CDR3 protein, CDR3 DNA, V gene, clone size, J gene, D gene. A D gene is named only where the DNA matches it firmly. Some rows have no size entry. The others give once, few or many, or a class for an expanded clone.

CSARESWGRSETQYF	TGCAGTGCTAGAGAAAGTTGGGGGCGCTCAGAGACCCAGTACTTC	TRBV20-1	.	TRBJ2-5	.
CASGWGQGGNQPQHF	TGTGCTAGTGGTTGGGGACAGGGCGGCAATCAGCCCCAGCATTTT	TRBV12-5	many	TRBJ1-5	TRBD1
CASRPTDIFNYGYTF	TGTGCCAGCAGGCCAACGGACATCTTTAACTATGGCTACACCTTC	TRBV12-3/TRBV12-4	.	TRBJ1-2	.
CASSGAGGPTGELFF	TGTGCCAGCAGTGGTGCGGGAGGGCCTACCGGGGAGCTGTTTTTT	TRBV2	.	TRBJ2-2	TRBD2
CASSPTGLRTEAFF	TGTGCCAGCTCACCAACGGGGCTAAGGACTGAAGCTTTCTTT	TRBV18	few	TRBJ1-1	.
CSVDSGNEQYF	TGCAGCGTTGATTCAGGAAACGAGCAGTACTTC	TRBV29-1	few	TRBJ2-7	.
CASSLGGQGTHEQYF	TGTGCCAGCAGTTTAGGGGGACAGGGGACCCACGAGCAGTACTTC	TRBV28	many	TRBJ2-7	TRBD1
CASSKSRWTGNEQFF	TGTGCCAGCAGCAAAAGCCGATGGACAGGCAATGAGCAGTTCTTC	TRBV7-8	.	TRBJ2-1	TRBD1
CASSSAGNPQETQYF	TGTGCCAGCAGCTCAGCGGGCAACCCACAAGAGACCCAGTACTTC	TRBV2	few	TRBJ2-5	.
CASSVDRGQPQHF	TGCGCCAGCAGTGTCGATCGGGGTCAGCCCCAGCATTTT	TRBV10-1	many	TRBJ1-5	.
CSASIVTSEQETQYF	TGCAGTGCTAGCATCGTGACTAGCGAACAAGAGACCCAGTACTTC	TRBV20-1	many	TRBJ2-5	TRBD2
CASSQVEGRVYNSPLHF	TGTGCCAGCAGCCAAGTCGAGGGCAGAGTCTATAATTCACCCCTCCACTTT	TRBV3-1	few	TRBJ1-6	.
CASSLGTRFNEQFF	TGCGCCAGCAGCTTAGGGACTAGATTCAATGAGCAGTTCTTC	TRBV5-1	many	TRBJ2-1	TRBD2
CASSLEVPHGGTDTQYF	TGCGCCAGCAGCTTGGAAGTCCCCCACGGCGGCACAGATACGCAGTATTTT	TRBV5-1	.	TRBJ2-3	.
CASSVSGGYQETQYF	TGTGCCAGCAGCGTTAGCGGGGGGTACCAAGAGACCCAGTACTTC	TRBV9	few	TRBJ2-5	TRBD2
CASSLDLAQVSTGELFF	TGTGCCAGCAGCTTAGATCTGGCCCAGGTCAGCACCGGGGAGCTGTTTTTT	TRBV7-6	.	TRBJ2-2	.
CSVGGYGNYGYTF	TGCAGCGTTGGGGGGTACGGCAACTATGGCTACACCTTC	TRBV29-1	.	TRBJ1-2	.
CASSQDRATEVFF	TGTGCCAGCAGCCAAGACAGAGCCACTGAAGTTTTCTTT	TRBV3-1	many	TRBJ1-1	.
CATSDLRQGDTGELFF	TGTGCCACCAGTGATTTGCGACAGGGGGACACCGGGGAGCTGTTTTTT	TRBV24-1	many	TRBJ2-2	TRBD1
CASSLELDRGYTF	TGTGCCAGCAGTTTAGAGCTCGATCGGGGCTACACCTTC	TRBV28	many	TRBJ1-2	.
CSATSGSYNEQFF	TGCAGTGCTACTAGCGGCTCCTACAATGAGCAGTTCTTC	TRBV20-1	.	TRBJ2-1	TRBD2
CATSRDENEQFF	TGTGCCACCAGCAGAGATGAAAATGAGCAGTTCTTC	TRBV15	.	TRBJ2-1	.
CASSDGQGDILVGGNTIYF	TGTGCCAGCAGCGACGGACAGGGTGATATTCTAGTGGGAGGAAACACCATATATTTT	TRBV9	few	TRBJ1-3	TRBD1
CASSQGDPAYNEQFF	TGTGCCAGCAGCCAGGGGGACCCCGCCTACAATGAGCAGTTCTTC	TRBV7-3	few	TRBJ2-1	TRBD1
CASSAWTGGVLNTEAFF	TGCGCCAGCAGCGCCTGGACAGGGGGCGTTTTGAACACTGAAGCTTTCTTT	TRBV5-1	many	TRBJ1-1	TRBD1
CASSLAGLAGYNEQFF	TGTGCCAGCAGCTTAGCGGGACTAGCGGGGTACAATGAGCAGTTCTTC	TRBV7-2	many	TRBJ2-1	TRBD2
CAIRRTDGYTF	TGTGCCATCAGGAGGACAGATGGCTACACCTTC	TRBV28	few	TRBJ1-2	.
CASSELGGSNYGYTF	TGTGCCAGCAGTGAATTAGGGGGTTCCAACTATGGCTACACCTTC	TRBV2	few	TRBJ1-2	.
CSVVVGWHEQYF	TGCAGCGTTGTCGTAGGGTGGCACGAGCAGTACTTC	TRBV29-1	many	TRBJ2-7	.
CSSRGSLYGYTF	TGCAGCTCCCGGGGATCGCTCTATGGCTACACCTTC	TRBV29-1	few	TRBJ1-2	.
CASSPGTVSGANVLTF	TGTGCCAGCAGCCCGGGGACAGTCTCTGGGGCCAACGTCCTGACTTTC	TRBV7-9	.	TRBJ2-6	TRBD1
CASSLGGSTQYF	TGCGCCAGCAGCTTGGGGGGGAGCACGCAGTATTTT	TRBV5-1	many	TRBJ2-3	.
CSVEDQGREGRGEQFF	TGCAGCGTTGAAGATCAAGGCCGGGAGGGCCGAGGTGAGCAGTTCTTC	TRBV29-1	many	TRBJ2-1	TRBD2
CASSHGTGPDTQYF	TGCGCCAGCAGCCATGGGACAGGCCCAGATACGCAGTATTTT	TRBV5-1	few	TRBJ2-3	TRBD1
CAWSAGASGNTIYF	TGTGCCTGGAGTGCAGGAGCCTCTGGAAACACCATATATTTT	TRBV30	many	TRBJ1-3	.
CASMQGQSYEQYF	TGTGCCAGCATGCAGGGCCAGTCCTACGAGCAGTACTTC	TRBV2	few	TRBJ2-7	.
CASSFNRETRGDTQYF	TGTGCCAGCAGCTTCAACCGGGAAACCAGGGGGGATACGCAGTATTTT	TRBV7-9	.	TRBJ2-3	TRBD1
CASSPLQAVGELFF	TGCGCCAGCAGCCCTCTACAGGCGGTCGGGGAGCTGTTTTTT	TRBV5-1	many	TRBJ2-2	.
CASSSLGTGEQFF	TGTGCCAGCAGCTCGCTGGGTACGGGGGAGCAGTTCTTC	TRBV9	many	TRBJ2-1	.